This T cell receptor beta chain was observed in a study of shared clonotypes between healthy human individuals. Across the study: Those who served as donors were a couple of women and a few men between the ages of 18 and 49.

TCRdb's table, derived via immunoSEQ multiplex PCR, lists solely in-frame clones and lacks some. The profile covers millions of clones, with about 95% appearing a single time and roughly 1% taken by the ten largest. Terminally differentiated effector memory CD45RA+ cells were excluded from the naive CD8 cells, which were CD45RO-negative and positively selected for CCR7. All participating donors were Caucasian adults from Nashville, Tennessee. Looked up from germline, CDR1 is MNHNS and CDR2 is SASEGT. V lost 2 bases to trimming and J lost 3 bases, with 14 bases between them. The length of the CDR3 is 17 residues.

This TCR came from a man between 18 and 29 years old in good health. V and J are TRBV6-1 and TRBJ1-6, with D possibly matching TRBD1 (5 bases). The specimen was naive CD8+ T cells sorted from blood. The CDR3 DNA reads as TGTGCCAGCAGTGAACGGCGGGGGAAATTCTATAATTCACCCCTCCACTTT. As protein: CASSERRGKFYNSPLHF.